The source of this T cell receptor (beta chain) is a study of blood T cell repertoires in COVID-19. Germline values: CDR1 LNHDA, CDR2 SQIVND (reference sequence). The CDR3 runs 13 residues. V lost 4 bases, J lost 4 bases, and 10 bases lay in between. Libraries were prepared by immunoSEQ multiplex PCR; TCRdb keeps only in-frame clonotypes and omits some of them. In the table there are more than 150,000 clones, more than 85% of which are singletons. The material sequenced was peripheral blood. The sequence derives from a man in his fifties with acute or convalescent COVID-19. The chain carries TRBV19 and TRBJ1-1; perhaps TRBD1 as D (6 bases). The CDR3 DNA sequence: TGTGCCAGTAGTAGGATGGGGGCCACTGAAGCTTTCTTT. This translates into CASSRMGATEAFF.